The rows below give T cell receptor beta chains drawn from one sample of a study of T cell repertoires in cytomegalovirus infection. TCRdb re-called the reads with MiXCR, one entry per CDR3 protein. This sample has some 920,000 distinct CDR3 sequences, with under 40% found just once. These TCRs' antigens remain unknown. The sample in question was cultured CD8+ T cells from PBMCs, obtained from culture after CMV antigen stimulation. The receptor source for this set is a human donor in good health (CMV status not recorded). Some clones in this sample may be carry-over from other donors' samples. Each CDR3 is given with its conserved first and last residue. The D gene is left open where the match is weak. Size tells how often a clone was seen (once, few, many) or the class of an expanded clone, and some rows leave it out.

>-|many|TRBV7-2|TRBJ2-4
CASSLETGGRKAKNIQYF
TGTGCCAGCAGCTTAGAGACTGGGGGCCGGAAGGCCAAAAACATTCAGTACTTC
>-|few|TRBV27|TRBJ1-1
CASSPRGSALGAFF
TGTGCCAGCAGCCCTCGAGGGTCCGCGCTGGGAGCTTTCTTT
>TRBD1|few|TRBV27|TRBJ2-7
CASKPLPGQGSYEQYF
TGTGCCAGCAAACCTCTCCCGGGACAGGGGTCCTACGAGCAGTACTTC
>TRBD2|-|TRBV12-3/TRBV12-4|TRBJ2-2
CASRLLAGDNTGELFF
TGTGCCAGCAGATTACTAGCGGGGGACAACACCGGGGAGCTGTTTTTT
>TRBD2|-|TRBV5-4|TRBJ2-5
CASSEPATSVQETQYF
TGTGCCAGCAGCGAACCTGCGACTAGCGTTCAAGAGACCCAGTACTTC
>-|-|TRBV7-9|TRBJ2-5
CASSSTSLPETQYF
TGTGCCAGCAGCTCTACTAGTCTCCCCGAGACCCAGTACTTC
>-|many|TRBV6-5|TRBJ1-1
CASSYSRNTEAFF
TGTGCCAGCAGTTACTCGAGGAACACTGAAGCTTTCTTT
>TRBD2|many|TRBV7-6|TRBJ2-5
CASSPHPGLAGGQETQYF
TGTGCCAGCAGCCCGCACCCCGGACTAGCGGGGGGCCAAGAGACCCAGTACTTC
>-|few|TRBV6-5|TRBJ1-1
CASQGGPNTEAFF
TGTGCCAGTCAGGGTGGCCCTAACACTGAAGCTTTCTTT
>-|-|TRBV10-2|TRBJ2-5
CASSPADSQETQYF
TGCGCCAGCAGTCCAGCCGACAGCCAAGAGACCCAGTACTTC
>-|few|TRBV5-6|TRBJ1-1
CASSPMMALTLNTEAFF
TGTGCCAGCAGCCCTATGATGGCACTCACCCTGAACACTGAAGCTTTCTTT
>-|-|TRBV11-3|TRBJ2-2
CASSSRPGAAGRTGELFF
TGTGCCAGCAGCTCCCGCCCGGGGGCGGCGGGGCGGACCGGGGAGCTGTTTTTT
>-|-|TRBV7-9|TRBJ1-4
CASTPETNEKLFF
TGTGCCAGCACCCCGGAGACTAATGAAAAACTGTTTTTT
>-|-|TRBV3-1|TRBJ1-2
CASSPRRIRPDRNGYTF
TGTGCCAGCAGCCCACGACGGATTCGGCCGGATCGGAATGGCTACACCTTC
>-|-|TRBV7-6|TRBJ2-2
CASSSVRGNTGELFF
TGTGCCAGCAGCTCGGTTCGGGGGAACACCGGGGAGCTGTTTTTT
>TRBD1|many|TRBV27|TRBJ2-2
CASSSSGGPGELFF
TGTGCCAGCAGCTCCTCAGGGGGCCCCGGGGAGCTGTTTTTT
>TRBD1|-|TRBV7-9|TRBJ1-1
CASSLGRGIVKAFF
TGTGCCAGCAGCTTAGGCAGGGGGATTGTTAAAGCTTTCTTT
>-|-|TRBV6-2/TRBV6-3|TRBJ1-5
CASSRDSVRNQPQHF
TGTGCCAGCAGCCGCGACAGTGTCCGCAATCAGCCCCAGCATTTT
>TRBD2|few|TRBV10-3|TRBJ2-1
CAISESLAGAGCEQFF
TGTGCCATCAGTGAGTCGCTAGCGGGGGCCGGGTGTGAGCAGTTCTTC
>-|few|TRBV7-6|TRBJ1-2
CASSLEVVGTAANYGYTF
TGTGCCAGCAGCTTAGAGGTGGTAGGGACGGCTGCTAACTATGGCTACACCTTC
>TRBD2|few|TRBV4-1|TRBJ2-3
CASSQELAGDTQYF
TGCGCCAGCAGCCAAGAGCTAGCGGGAGATACGCAGTATTTT
>TRBD2|few|TRBV12-3/TRBV12-4|TRBJ2-1
CASSFGGGAKAYNEQFF
TGTGCCAGCAGTTTCGGGGGGGGGGCCAAGGCCTACAATGAGCAGTTCTTC
>-|-|TRBV19|TRBJ1-6
CASSIKPGNNSPLHF
TGTGCCAGTAGTATCAAGCCGGGAAATAATTCACCCCTCCACTTT
>TRBD1|few|TRBV19|TRBJ2-6
CASNDRAAGANVLTF
TGTGCCAGTAACGACAGGGCGGCTGGGGCCAACGTCCTGACTTTC
>-|-|TRBV13|TRBJ2-3
CASSLGDLSTDTQYF
TGTGCCAGCAGCTTAGGAGACCTTAGCACAGATACGCAGTATTTT
>TRBD1|once|TRBV4-1|TRBJ2-2
CASSQAILPGTGDDGELFF
TGCGCCAGCAGCCAAGCCATACTCCCCGGGACAGGGGACGACGGGGAGCTGTTTTTT
>-|many|TRBV7-9|TRBJ2-7
CASSLWGADEQYF
TGTGCCAGCAGCTTATGGGGGGCGGACGAGCAGTACTTC
>-|-|TRBV12-3/TRBV12-4|TRBJ2-4
CASSLAPFDRAKNIQYF
TGTGCCAGCAGTTTAGCGCCCTTCGACAGGGCCAAAAACATTCAGTACTTC
>-|many|TRBV7-6|TRBJ2-2
CASSFRSGSANTGELFF
TGTGCCAGCAGCTTTCGGTCGGGGAGCGCGAACACCGGGGAGCTGTTTTTT
>TRBD1|few|TRBV11-2|TRBJ1-2
CASSPWTGYGYTF
TGTGCCAGCAGCCCTTGGACAGGCTATGGCTACACCTTC
>-|-|TRBV27|TRBJ1-5
CASSFNSLSGQPQHF
TGTGCCAGCAGTTTCAACAGCCTTTCAGGGCAGCCCCAGCATTTT
>-|many|TRBV5-6|TRBJ1-4
CASSPGTDEKLFF
TGTGCCAGCAGCCCGGGGACGGATGAAAAACTGTTTTTT
>-|few|TRBV6-1|TRBJ2-2
CASTRFTGELFF
TGTGCCAGCACACGGTTCACCGGGGAGCTGTTTTTT
>TRBD1|-|TRBV19|TRBJ2-2
CASQTRQGEWTGELFF
TGTGCCAGCCAGACTCGACAGGGAGAATGGACCGGGGAGCTGTTTTTT
>-|-|TRBV7-6|TRBJ2-3
CASSSLFDGGTDTQYF
TGTGCCAGCAGCTCCCTCTTCGACGGGGGCACAGATACGCAGTATTTT
>-|-|TRBV7-9|TRBJ1-2
CASSSPIGRTYGYTF
TGTGCCAGCAGCTCCCCGATTGGCAGAACCTATGGCTACACCTTC
>TRBD2|many|TRBV7-6|TRBJ2-5
CASSLVGAGGETQYF
TGTGCCAGCAGCTTAGTAGGAGCGGGGGGAGAGACCCAGTACTTC
>TRBD2|many|TRBV7-6|TRBJ2-1
CASSLAGGDYNEQFF
TGTGCCAGCAGCTTAGCGGGGGGGGACTACAATGAGCAGTTCTTC
>TRBD2|few|TRBV19|TRBJ2-3
CASGLAGGRNTQYF
TGTGCCAGCGGACTAGCGGGGGGCCGGAATACGCAGTATTTT
>-|-|TRBV29-1|TRBJ2-1
CSVEDGTAEQFF
TGCAGCGTTGAAGATGGGACGGCAGAGCAGTTCTTC
>-|few|TRBV12-3/TRBV12-4|TRBJ2-7
CASKGGYEQYF
TGTGCCAGCAAGGGGGGGTACGAGCAGTACTTC
>-|few|TRBV5-5|TRBJ2-5
CASSLAIGLEAQYF
TGTGCCAGCAGCTTGGCCATAGGCCTGGAGGCCCAGTACTTC
>-|-|TRBV6-1|TRBJ1-5
CASSKVGNQPQHF
TGTGCCAGCAGTAAAGTGGGCAATCAGCCCCAGCATTTT
>TRBD2|few|TRBV7-9|TRBJ2-1
CASTAGGEQFF
TGTGCCAGCACCGCCGGGGGGGAGCAGTTCTTC
>TRBD1|few|TRBV19|TRBJ1-2
CASSTVTGEGYTF
TGTGCCAGTAGTACCGTGACAGGGGAAGGCTACACCTTC
>TRBD1|few|TRBV20-1|TRBJ1-1
CSAISQGAYTEAFF
TGCAGTGCTATCTCCCAGGGGGCATACACTGAAGCTTTCTTT
>-|-|TRBV28|TRBJ1-5
CASHGVGTPSNQPQHF
TGTGCCAGCCATGGGGTTGGGACACCAAGCAATCAGCCCCAGCATTTT
>-|-|TRBV14|TRBJ2-6
CASSPGTILSGANVLTF
TGTGCCAGCAGCCCTGGGACAATCCTCTCTGGGGCCAACGTCCTGACTTTC
>-|-|TRBV5-8|TRBJ2-2
CASSRRLNTGELFF
TGTGCCAGCAGCCGACGACTGAACACCGGGGAGCTGTTTTTT
>TRBD1|-|TRBV27|TRBJ1-2
CASSSAGQVFYGYTF
TGTGCCAGCAGTTCCGCGGGACAGGTCTTCTATGGCTACACCTTC
>-|-|TRBV3-1|TRBJ1-5
CASSQWPNNQPQHF
TGTGCCAGCAGCCAATGGCCCAACAATCAGCCCCAGCATTTT